A selection of T cell receptor beta chains follows, all from one sample in a study of PD-1 blockade in classical Hodgkin lymphoma. TCRdb's copy holds only in-frame clones and misses some; the assay was immunoSEQ multiplex PCR. The sample yields 13,000 or so clones, roughly 80% seen once. Sequenced here: peripheral blood mononuclear cells (PBMCs), sampled before the fourth cycle of nivolumab. The receptors derive from a human donor with classical Hodgkin lymphoma. Each CDR3 is given with its conserved first and last residue. D genes are given only for firm matches. A clone size is listed for some rows: how often the clone was seen (once, few, many), or a class if it is expanded.

clone size	D gene	V gene	J gene	CDR3 DNA	CDR3 protein
.	TRBD2	TRBV6-4	TRBJ2-3	TGTGCCAGCAGTGCGAGCGGGGGGGCCCCAGATACGCAGTATTTT	CASSASGGAPDTQYF
.	.	TRBV4-1	TRBJ2-5	TGCGCCAGCAGCCAAGATGAGCAAGAATGGAGGGGGGGTGAGACCCAGTACTTC	CASSQDEQEWRGGETQYF
.	.	TRBV6-4	TRBJ2-2	TGTGCCAGCACGCCTACGGACGACGGCACCGGGGAGCTGTTTTTT	CASTPTDDGTGELFF
few	TRBD2	TRBV28	TRBJ2-7	TGTGCCAGCAACCCAATGGGGGGGGGATACGAGCAGTACTTC	CASNPMGGGYEQYF
.	.	TRBV10-1	TRBJ1-1	TGCGCCAGCAGTGAGTCGGCAGGTACTGAAGCTTTCTTT	CASSESAGTEAFF
few	.	TRBV5-1	TRBJ2-7	TGCGCCAGCAGCCTTGCAGGGTCGAGCTCCTACGAGCAGTACTTC	CASSLAGSSSYEQYF
.	.	TRBV4-3	TRBJ2-1	TGCGCCAGCAGCCCAGAATTTGGGGCTGCCTACAATGAGCAGTTCTTC	CASSPEFGAAYNEQFF
once	TRBD2	TRBV5-1	TRBJ2-5	TGCGCCAGCAGCTTTATAGCGGGGGGAGAGACCCAGTACTTC	CASSFIAGGETQYF
.	.	TRBV14	TRBJ2-3	TGTGCCAGCAGCCAAGAGTACCTAGCTACGCAGTATTTT	CASSQEYLATQYF
few	TRBD1	TRBV6-5	TRBJ1-5	TGTGCCAGCAGTTCACGGGCCCAGGGGGGCAATCAGCCCCAGCATTTT	CASSSRAQGGNQPQHF
few	.	TRBV4-1	TRBJ1-3	TGCGCCAGCAGCCAAGAACGGCTAATCTCTGGAAACACCATATATTTT	CASSQERLISGNTIYF
.	.	TRBV7-2	TRBJ1-3	TGTGCCAGCAGCTTCAGGTGGAGCTCTGGAAACACCATATATTTT	CASSFRWSSGNTIYF
.	TRBD1	TRBV2	TRBJ1-2	TGTGCCAGCGCCTCGGACAGGGTTCAGGGCTATGGCTACACCTTC	CASASDRVQGYGYTF
once	TRBD2	TRBV4-1	TRBJ2-7	TGCGCCAGCAGCGTGTCTAGCGGGGTTCTTGAGCAGTACTTC	CASSVSSGVLEQYF
.	.	TRBV11-1	TRBJ2-7	TGTGCCAGCAGCTTAGAGGTTACAGACGCTATCTCCTACGAGCAGTACTTC	CASSLEVTDAISYEQYF
once	TRBD2	TRBV5-6	TRBJ2-3	TGTGCCAGCAGCTTAGCGGGGGGGAGGAGAAGCACAGATACGCAGTATTTT	CASSLAGGRRSTDTQYF
few	.	TRBV28	TRBJ1-1	TGTGCCAGCAGGCTTATTAAGAACACTGAAGCTTTCTTT	CASRLIKNTEAFF
few	.	TRBV12-5	TRBJ2-5	TGTGCTAGCCGCCTTTTAGAGGAGACCCAGTACTTC	CASRLLEETQYF
.	.	TRBV28	TRBJ1-5	TGTGCCAGCAGCCTAGCCCGGGGCAGGGTCGGACAGCCCCAGCATTTT	CASSLARGRVGQPQHF
.	.	TRBV28	TRBJ1-2	TGTGCCAGCAGCCTGGGACGGTCTAACTATGGCTACACCTTC	CASSLGRSNYGYTF
few	TRBD1	TRBV9	TRBJ2-1	TGTGCCAGCAGCGCCTCCGGGACAGGGTACAATGAGCAGTTCTTC	CASSASGTGYNEQFF
.	.	TRBV4-1	TRBJ1-1	TGCGCCAGCAGCCAAGCCCCGCTAAACACTGAAGCTTTCTTT	CASSQAPLNTEAFF
.	.	TRBV28	TRBJ1-1	TGTGCCAGCAGTTTTGCAGCGGGTACTGAAGCTTTCTTT	CASSFAAGTEAFF
.	.	TRBV4-3	TRBJ1-1	TGCGCCAGCAGCCAAGGTCGGGAGGGGAATACTGAAGCTTTCTTT	CASSQGREGNTEAFF
.	.	TRBV28	TRBJ2-5	TGTGCCATTCAAACAGGGACTCAAGAGACCCAGTACTTC	CAIQTGTQETQYF
.	.	TRBV5-1	TRBJ2-7	TGCGCCAGCAGCTTGGTAGGGGGTTCGTACGAGCAGTACTTC	CASSLVGGSYEQYF
.	.	TRBV29-1	TRBJ2-5	TGCAGCGCCTTACCCGGGGAAGAGACCCAGTACTTC	CSALPGEETQYF
.	.	TRBV7-9	TRBJ2-7	TGTGCCAGCAGCTCCCGGGACAATCTCTACGAGCAGTACTTC	CASSSRDNLYEQYF
.	.	TRBV4-3	TRBJ1-6	TGCGCCAGCAGCCAAGATTTCGACCTCGGCACCATACCCCTCCACTTT	CASSQDFDLGTIPLHF
.	TRBD2	TRBV4-3	TRBJ2-1	TGCGCCAGCAGCCAGACTAACATATACAGCGGGGGGTTCAATGAGCAGTTCTTC	CASSQTNIYSGGFNEQFF
.	.	TRBV7-9	TRBJ1-2	TGTGCCAGTGAAGGGGTGCAGTCCGGCGACTATGGCTACACCTTC	CASEGVQSGDYGYTF
.	.	TRBV7-8	TRBJ2-5	TGTGCCAGCAGCCCCCGGTTGGGTACCAGAGAGACCCAGTACTTC	CASSPRLGTRETQYF
.	.	TRBV27	TRBJ2-7	TGTGCCAGCAGCCCCGACAGCGCCTACGAGCAGTACTTC	CASSPDSAYEQYF
few	TRBD2	TRBV6-6	TRBJ2-1	TGTGCCAGCAGTTACGGGACTAGCGGCAATGAGCAGTTCTTC	CASSYGTSGNEQFF
.	.	TRBV29-1	TRBJ2-2	TGCAGCGTTGTCGCGGGGGCCCCGAACACCGGGGAGCTGTTTTTT	CSVVAGAPNTGELFF
few	.	TRBV7-2	TRBJ2-1	TGTGCCAGCAGCTTGGGACTCGACTCCTACAATGAGCAGTTCTTC	CASSLGLDSYNEQFF
.	.	TRBV9	TRBJ2-2	TGTGCCAGCAGCAGGAGGTTGGGGTATCAGGCCGGGGAGCTGTTTTTT	CASSRRLGYQAGELFF
few	.	TRBV11-2	TRBJ2-3	TGTGCCAGCAGCTTAGACCCGACGCTTCGCACAGATACGCAGTATTTT	CASSLDPTLRTDTQYF
.	.	TRBV9	TRBJ1-3	TGTGCCAGCAGCCCCCTCCCCGACTCTGGAAACACCATATATTTT	CASSPLPDSGNTIYF
.	.	TRBV13	TRBJ1-1	TGTGCCAGCAGCGGATTAGACACTGAAGCTTTCTTT	CASSGLDTEAFF
.	TRBD2	TRBV30	TRBJ2-1	TGTGCCTGGAACGTCGGGGGGGTGTACAATGAGCAGTTCTTC	CAWNVGGVYNEQFF
.	.	TRBV6-1	TRBJ2-7	TGTGCCAGCAGTGAAAGGGGCTACGAGCAGTACTTC	CASSERGYEQYF
.	TRBD2	TRBV4-1	TRBJ2-7	TGCGCCAGCAGTCTACGTCTAGCGGGGGCAGTTGAGCAGTACTTC	CASSLRLAGAVEQYF
.	.	TRBV28	TRBJ2-2	TGTGCCAGCAGTAATTACAGAACGAACACCGGGGAGCTGTTTTTT	CASSNYRTNTGELFF
few	TRBD1	TRBV19	TRBJ2-3	TGTGCCAGTAGTATAGATCGGGGACAGGGTCGGTATTTT	CASSIDRGQGRYF
.	.	TRBV28	TRBJ2-4	TGTGCCAGCAATTACGGGATGGCCAAAAACATTCAGTACTTC	CASNYGMAKNIQYF
few	.	TRBV19	TRBJ1-4	TGTGCCAGTAGTATAGGGTTATCAGCTAATGAAAAACTGTTTTTT	CASSIGLSANEKLFF
.	.	TRBV19	TRBJ2-2	TGTGCCAGTAGTCCCCCAGGGGCGAACACCGGGGAGCTGTTTTTT	CASSPPGANTGELFF
.	.	TRBV30	TRBJ1-1	TGTGCCTGGAGTGCCCCACAGGGCTGGTACCCTTCCACGACCACTGAAGCTTTCTTT	CAWSAPQGWYPSTTTEAFF
.	.	TRBV7-2	TRBJ2-2	TGTGCCAGCAGCTTAGCGGGGGGCAGGGGGGAGCTGTTTTTT	CASSLAGGRGELFF
.	.	TRBV7-9	TRBJ2-7	TGTGCCAGCGCGGGGTTCCGATCCTACGAGCAGTACTTC	CASAGFRSYEQYF
.	.	TRBV7-9	TRBJ1-3	TGTGCCAGCAGCCCCCCCGAGGCAGCGGGAAACACCATATATTTT	CASSPPEAAGNTIYF
.	.	TRBV2	TRBJ1-1	TGTGCCAGCAGTGACAGGGCGGTCACTGAAGCTTTCTTT	CASSDRAVTEAFF
.	.	TRBV14	TRBJ1-4	TGTGCCAGCAGCCAAGAGGATGGGGAAAAACTGTTTTTT	CASSQEDGEKLFF
hyperexpanded	.	TRBV7-8	TRBJ1-2	TGTGCCAGCAGCCCCACAGGGTATGGCTATGGCTACACCTTC	CASSPTGYGYGYTF
.	TRBD1	TRBV28	TRBJ1-2	TGTGCCAGCAGTTTAATTCAGGGGGCGAGGAATGGCTACACCTTC	CASSLIQGARNGYTF
.	.	TRBV7-2	TRBJ1-4	TGTGCCAGCAGCTTAGGCAGGGGAGGGGAAAAACTGTTTTTT	CASSLGRGGEKLFF
once	.	TRBV7-9	TRBJ2-1	TGTGCCAGCAGCTTAGTTCAGGGTTACAATGAGCAGTTCTTC	CASSLVQGYNEQFF
.	TRBD1	TRBV19	TRBJ1-2	TGTGCCAGTAGCACAGGGGGCGCCGGCTATGGCTACACCTTC	CASSTGGAGYGYTF
.	.	TRBV11-3	TRBJ2-2	TGTGCCAGCAGCCGATCAGGGCTGAACACCGGGGAGCTGTTTTTT	CASSRSGLNTGELFF